This T cell receptor beta chain is drawn from a study of T cell changes during pregnancy in multiple sclerosis. Sequenced by immunoSEQ multiplex PCR; TCRdb stores in-frame clones only, minus some. This sample has 73,000 or so clones, with about 90% found just once. The clonotype comes from a female donor in good health, enrolled as a control in a pregnancy study. This specimen was peripheral blood, taken after pregnancy.

CDR3 DNA: TGTGCCTGGACAGGGCTTTCAAACATTCAGTACTTC. Protein sequence: CAWTGLSNIQYF. V usage is TRBV30 and J usage is TRBJ2-4, with D possibly matching TRBD1 (5 bases). The CDR3 is 12 residues long. CDR1 is GTSNPN and CDR2 is SVGIG in the germline V gene (reference sequence). The V end lost 4 bases, the J end lost 6 bases, and 10 bases lay between the germline ends.